The rows below give T cell receptor beta chains drawn from one sample of a study of cytomegalovirus exposure and HLA in healthy donors. The method was immunoSEQ multiplex PCR; TCRdb's version includes in-frame clones alone and lacks a portion of them. The table shows around 220,000 clones, with around 75% occurring only once. Source material: PBMCs. The receptors derive from a woman aged 25 to 45 in good health and CMV-seronegative. The conserved cysteine and the conserved F or W are not part of the CDR3 here. D genes are given only for firm matches.

d_gene,v_gene,j_gene,len,CDR3aa
TRBD1,TRBV4-2,TRBJ2-7,12,ASSVGQGSYEQY
-,TRBV15,TRBJ1-1,11,ATSSRGGAEAF
-,TRBV5-1,TRBJ1-1,13,ASRGRAGMGTEAF
-,TRBV29-1,TRBJ2-2,12,SVVGPVDTGELF
-,TRBV14,TRBJ2-2,15,ASSQDLWGGNTGELF
-,TRBV6-5,TRBJ1-2,13,ASSGPGAGNYGYT
-,TRBV5-1,TRBJ2-5,10,ASSLAEETQY
TRBD1,TRBV5-1,TRBJ2-1,13,ASSRDRASYNEQF
-,TRBV6-6,TRBJ2-7,12,ASSLAQTAYEQY
-,TRBV30,TRBJ2-1,13,AWTVGRAIYNEQF
-,TRBV6-5,TRBJ2-7,12,ASSETPSSYEQY
-,TRBV6-5,TRBJ1-1,9,ASAKNTEAF
TRBD1,TRBV6-5,TRBJ1-1,12,ASSYRQGSIGAF
-,TRBV10-3,TRBJ2-7,11,AISDRGTYEQY
-,TRBV6-1,TRBJ1-5,13,ASSEAGSGNQPQH
TRBD1,TRBV5-1,TRBJ2-7,13,ASSWAGTGGYEQY
TRBD2,TRBV2,TRBJ2-3,9,ASGSGGTQY
-,TRBV5-1,TRBJ1-1,12,ASSWGGVNTEAF
-,TRBV15,TRBJ1-5,12,ATRAGGQNQPQH
-,TRBV6-5,TRBJ1-1,11,ASSYSRNTEAF
TRBD1,TRBV7-3,TRBJ1-1,14,ASSPRGTAMNTEAF
-,TRBV19,TRBJ1-3,14,ASSIPLWTTGNTIY
TRBD2,TRBV10-1,TRBJ2-5,14,ASSESLAGGKETQY
TRBD2,TRBV7-6,TRBJ2-1,13,ASSLNKLAGDEQF
TRBD2,TRBV6-5,TRBJ2-1,13,ASTLTSGGRNEQF
TRBD2,TRBV9,TRBJ2-7,11,ASSAGREGEQY
-,TRBV9,TRBJ1-1,10,ASSAGGTEAF
-,TRBV5-5,TRBJ1-1,13,ASSWVDSWNTEAF
-,TRBV27,TRBJ2-4,14,ASSLGIGGTKNIQY
TRBD1,TRBV6-1,TRBJ2-3,13,ASRLGQGVTDTQY
TRBD1,TRBV19,TRBJ1-5,12,ATLGGQPNQPQH
TRBD2,TRBV5-5,TRBJ2-1,14,ASSRPPGGPYNEQF
TRBD2,TRBV9,TRBJ2-2,14,ASSVYGGADTGELF
-,TRBV13,TRBJ2-3,12,ASSGGTSTDTQY
TRBD1,TRBV27,TRBJ2-7,12,ASSPDRVSYEQY
TRBD1,TRBV15,TRBJ2-7,15,VTSRDPGPGQGYEQY
-,TRBV5-1,TRBJ1-2,15,ASSLGSHAGTPYGYT
-,TRBV5-4,TRBJ2-7,13,ASSPGGGNRDEQY
-,TRBV2,TRBJ1-2,11,ASRGGRAYGYT
-,TRBV10-3,TRBJ2-1,11,AISDQTGDEQF
TRBD1,TRBV6-5,TRBJ2-7,11,ASSPGTGYEQY
TRBD1,TRBV5-1,TRBJ1-2,12,ASSISGGSYGYT
TRBD1,TRBV14,TRBJ1-4,13,ASSQETGENEKLF
-,TRBV9,TRBJ2-1,10,ASSPRENEQF
-,TRBV27,TRBJ1-1,13,ASSLSTSANTEAF
TRBD1,TRBV10-2,TRBJ1-1,12,ASSPGTGGTEAF
TRBD1,TRBV19,TRBJ2-5,16,ASSPRGGQGWYQETQY
TRBD2,TRBV15,TRBJ2-7,13,ATSRDQRELDEQY
-,TRBV7-8,TRBJ1-6,13,ASSFLSSYNSPLH
-,TRBV5-1,TRBJ1-1,14,ASSLVFGGLNTEAF
-,TRBV6-1,TRBJ2-2,12,ATVGGINTGELF
TRBD1,TRBV5-1,TRBJ1-1,15,ASSRLPTGSSHTEAF
TRBD2,TRBV11-2,TRBJ2-1,17,ASSPRLAGGMSSYNEQF
-,TRBV19,TRBJ1-2,10,ASSISENGYT
TRBD2,TRBV12-5,TRBJ2-5,13,ASGFDSGGPRTQY
TRBD2,TRBV23-1,TRBJ2-1,13,ASPQRGGPGNEQF
TRBD2,TRBV4-1,TRBJ2-1,13,ASSQRTSGLNEQF
-,TRBV7-9,TRBJ2-7,11,SSSFPAAYEQY
-,TRBV7-9,TRBJ2-3,17,ASSLPPTGSHSSTDTQY
-,TRBV18,TRBJ1-1,14,ASSPPWERLGTEAF